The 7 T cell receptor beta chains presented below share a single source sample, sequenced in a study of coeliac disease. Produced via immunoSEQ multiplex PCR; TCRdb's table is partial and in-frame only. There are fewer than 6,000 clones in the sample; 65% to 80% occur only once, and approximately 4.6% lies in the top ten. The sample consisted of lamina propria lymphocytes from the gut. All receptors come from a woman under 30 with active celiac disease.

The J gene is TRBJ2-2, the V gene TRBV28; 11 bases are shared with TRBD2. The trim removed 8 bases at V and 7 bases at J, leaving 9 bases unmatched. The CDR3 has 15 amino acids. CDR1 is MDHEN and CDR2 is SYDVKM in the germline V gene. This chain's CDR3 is CASSTSGSMGGELFF. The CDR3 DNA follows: TGTGCCAGCTCCACTAGCGGGAGTATGGGCGGGGAGCTGTTTTTT. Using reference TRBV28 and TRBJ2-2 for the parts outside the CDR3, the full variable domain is DVKVTQSSRYLVKRTGEKVFLECVQDMDHENMFWYRQDPGLGLRLIYFSYDVKMKEKGDIPEGYSVSREKKERFSLILESASTNQTSMYLCASSTSGSMGGELFFGEGSRLTVL.

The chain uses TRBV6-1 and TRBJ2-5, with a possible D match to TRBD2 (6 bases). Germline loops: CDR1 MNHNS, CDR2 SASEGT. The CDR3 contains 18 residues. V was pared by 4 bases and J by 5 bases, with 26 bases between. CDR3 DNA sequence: TGTGCCAGCAGTGTAAGGGAAGGCTCGGGACTTGATAGGGAGACCCAGTACTTC. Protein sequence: CASSVREGSGLDRETQYF.

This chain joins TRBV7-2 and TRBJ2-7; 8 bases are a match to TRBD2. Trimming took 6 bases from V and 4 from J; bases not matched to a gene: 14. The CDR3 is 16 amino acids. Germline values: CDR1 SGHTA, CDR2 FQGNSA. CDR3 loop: CASRPAISGGKYEQYF. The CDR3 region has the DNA TGTGCCAGCAGGCCGGCGATCTCGGGAGGGAAATACGAGCAGTACTTC.

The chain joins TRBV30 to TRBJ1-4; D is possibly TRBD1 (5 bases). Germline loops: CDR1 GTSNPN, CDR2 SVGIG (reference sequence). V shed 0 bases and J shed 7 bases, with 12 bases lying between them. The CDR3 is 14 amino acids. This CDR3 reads CAWSVRGILEKLFF. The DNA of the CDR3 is TGTGCCTGGAGTGTTCGGGGGATACTTGAAAAACTGTTTTTT.

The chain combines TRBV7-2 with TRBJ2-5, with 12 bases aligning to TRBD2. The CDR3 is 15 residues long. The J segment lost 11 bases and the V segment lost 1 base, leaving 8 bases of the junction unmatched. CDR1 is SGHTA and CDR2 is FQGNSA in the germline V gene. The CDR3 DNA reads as TGTGCCAGCAGCTTAGGTCTAGCGGGGGGGCGTGAGCAGTACTTC. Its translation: CASSLGLAGGREQYF.

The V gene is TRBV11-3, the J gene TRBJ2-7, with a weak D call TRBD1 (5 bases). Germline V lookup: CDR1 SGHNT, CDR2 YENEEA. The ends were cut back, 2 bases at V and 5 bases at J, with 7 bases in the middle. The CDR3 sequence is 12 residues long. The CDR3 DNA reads TGTGCCAGCAGCTTACAGGGCCACGAGCAGTACTTC. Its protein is CASSLQGHEQYF.

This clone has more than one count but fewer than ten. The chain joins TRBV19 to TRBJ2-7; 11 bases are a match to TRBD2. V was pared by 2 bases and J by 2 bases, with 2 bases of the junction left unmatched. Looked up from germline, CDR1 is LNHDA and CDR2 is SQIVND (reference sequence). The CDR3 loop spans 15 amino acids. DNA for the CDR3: TGTGCCAGTAGTATACTAGCGGGAGGTACCTACGAGCAGTACTTC. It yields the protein CASSILAGGTYEQYF.